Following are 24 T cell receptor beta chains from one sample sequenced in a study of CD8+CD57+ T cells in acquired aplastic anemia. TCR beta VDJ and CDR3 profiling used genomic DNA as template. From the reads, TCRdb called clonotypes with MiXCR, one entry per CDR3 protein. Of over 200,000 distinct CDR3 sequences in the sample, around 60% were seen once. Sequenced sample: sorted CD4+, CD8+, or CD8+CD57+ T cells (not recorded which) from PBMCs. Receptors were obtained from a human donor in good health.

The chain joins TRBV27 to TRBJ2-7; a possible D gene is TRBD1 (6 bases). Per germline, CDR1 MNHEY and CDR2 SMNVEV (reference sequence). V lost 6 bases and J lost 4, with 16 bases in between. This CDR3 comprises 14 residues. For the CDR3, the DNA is TGTGCCAGCAGGGGGGCGGCCAGGGTGTACGAGCAGTACTTC. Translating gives CASRGAARVYEQYF.

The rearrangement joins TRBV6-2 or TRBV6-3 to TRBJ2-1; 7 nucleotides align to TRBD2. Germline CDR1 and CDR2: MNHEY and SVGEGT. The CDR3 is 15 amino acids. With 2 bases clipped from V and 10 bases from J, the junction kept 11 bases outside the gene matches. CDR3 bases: TGTGCCAGCAGTTACGGGCGGGGGTTTGCCCCAGAGCAGTTCTTC. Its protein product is CASSYGRGFAPEQFF.

The CDR3 coding sequence is TGTGCCAGCAAGACGACCTGGACAGGGGTCTACAATGAGCAGTTCTTC. It is translated as CASKTTWTGVYNEQFF. The V and J genes are TRBV2 and TRBJ2-1; 9 nucleotides line up with TRBD1. The germline V gene encodes CDR1 SNHLY and CDR2 FYNNEI. Unmatched junction bases numbered 10, after V lost 7 bases and J lost 3 bases. This CDR3 is 16 amino acids long. Full variable domain (outside the CDR3, taken from reference TRBV2 and TRBJ2-1): EPEVTQTPSHQVTQMGQEVILRCVPISNHLYFYWYRQILGQKVEFLVSFYNNEISEKSEIFDDQFSVERPDGSNFTLKIRSTKLEDSAMYFCASKTTWTGVYNEQFFGPGTRLTVL.

CDR3 sequence (DNA): TGTGCCATCCTAACTAGCAGCTGGGGGTTAGCGGGAGTTGGTGAGCAGTTCTTC. Amino acid sequence: CAILTSSWGLAGVGEQFF. The J gene is TRBJ2-1, the V gene TRBV10-3; 9 bases map to TRBD2. V was pared by 8 bases and J by 9 bases, with 23 bases of the junction left unmatched. This CDR3 spans 18 amino acids. In germline, CDR1 is ENHRY, CDR2 SYGVKD.

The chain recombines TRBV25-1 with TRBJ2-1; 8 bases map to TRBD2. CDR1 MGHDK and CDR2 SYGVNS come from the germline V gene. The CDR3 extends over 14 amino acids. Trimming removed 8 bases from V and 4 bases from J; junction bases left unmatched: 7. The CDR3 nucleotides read TGTGCCAGCGTTGCCGGGGGGGAGTACAATGAGCAGTTCTTC. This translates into CASVAGGEYNEQFF.

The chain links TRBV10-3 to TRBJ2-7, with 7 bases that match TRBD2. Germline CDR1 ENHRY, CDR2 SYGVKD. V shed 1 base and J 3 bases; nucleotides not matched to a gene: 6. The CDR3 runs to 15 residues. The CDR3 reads CAISEFAGVVYEQYF. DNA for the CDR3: TGTGCCATCAGTGAGTTTGCGGGAGTTGTCTACGAGCAGTACTTC.

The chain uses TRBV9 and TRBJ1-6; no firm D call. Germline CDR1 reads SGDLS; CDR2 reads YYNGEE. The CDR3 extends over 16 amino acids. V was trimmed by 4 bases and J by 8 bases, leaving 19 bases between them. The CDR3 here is CASSTSMRPLDSPLHF. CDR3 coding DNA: TGTGCCAGCAGCACCTCAATGAGACCCCTCGATTCACCCCTCCACTTT.

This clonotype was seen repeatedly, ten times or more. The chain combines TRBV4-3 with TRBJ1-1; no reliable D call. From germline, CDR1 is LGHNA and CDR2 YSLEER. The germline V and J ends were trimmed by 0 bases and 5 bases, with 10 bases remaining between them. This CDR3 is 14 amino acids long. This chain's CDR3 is CASSQDTIGTEAFF. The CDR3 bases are TGCGCCAGCAGCCAAGATACTATAGGAACTGAAGCTTTCTTT.

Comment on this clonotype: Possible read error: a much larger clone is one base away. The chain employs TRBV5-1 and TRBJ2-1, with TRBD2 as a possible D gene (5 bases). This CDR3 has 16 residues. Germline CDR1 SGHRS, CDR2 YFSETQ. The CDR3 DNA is TGCGCCAGCAGCTTGTCTCGGGGATCGGTTTACAATGAGCGGTTCTTC. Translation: CASSLSRGSVYNERFF.

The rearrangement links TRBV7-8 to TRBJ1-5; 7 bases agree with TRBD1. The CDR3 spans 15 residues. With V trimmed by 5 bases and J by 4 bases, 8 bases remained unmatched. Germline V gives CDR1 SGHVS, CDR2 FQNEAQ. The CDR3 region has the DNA TGTGCCAGCAGCCGAAAGACAGGGTTAAATCAGCCCCAGCATTTT. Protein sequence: CASSRKTGLNQPQHF. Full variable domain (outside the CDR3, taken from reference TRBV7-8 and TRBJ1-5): GAGVSQSPRYKVAKRGQDVALRCDPISGHVSLFWYQQALGQGPEFLTYFQNEAQLDKSGLPSDRFFAERPEGSVSTLKIQRTQQEDSAVYLCASSRKTGLNQPQHFGDGTRLSIL.

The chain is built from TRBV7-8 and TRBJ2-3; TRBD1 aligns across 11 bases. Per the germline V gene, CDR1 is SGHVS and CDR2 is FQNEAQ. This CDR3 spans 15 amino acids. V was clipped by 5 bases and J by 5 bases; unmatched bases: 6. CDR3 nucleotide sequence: TGTGCCAGCAGCGAGGACAGGGGGCGAGGAGATACGCAGTATTTT. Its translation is CASSEDRGRGDTQYF.

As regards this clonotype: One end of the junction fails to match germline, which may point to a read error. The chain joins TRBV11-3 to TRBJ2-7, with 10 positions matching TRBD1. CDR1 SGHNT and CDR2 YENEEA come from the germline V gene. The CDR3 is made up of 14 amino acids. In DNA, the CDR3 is TGCGCCAGCAGCCAAAGAGACAGGGGGCAAGAGCAGTACTTC. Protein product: CASSQRDRGQEQYF.

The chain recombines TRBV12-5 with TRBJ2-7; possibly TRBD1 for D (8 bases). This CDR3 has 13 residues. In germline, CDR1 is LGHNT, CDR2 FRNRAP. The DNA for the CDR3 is TGTGCCATCAGTGGAGACAGGGGAGGGGAGCAGTACTTC. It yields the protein CAISGDRGGEQYF.

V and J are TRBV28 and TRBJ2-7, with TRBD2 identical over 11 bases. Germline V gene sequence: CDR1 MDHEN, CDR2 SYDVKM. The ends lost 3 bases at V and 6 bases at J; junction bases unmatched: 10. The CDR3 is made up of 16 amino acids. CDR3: CASSFLTSGTPLEQYF. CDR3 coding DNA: TGTGCCAGCAGTTTCCTGACTAGCGGGACCCCCCTCGAGCAGTACTTC.

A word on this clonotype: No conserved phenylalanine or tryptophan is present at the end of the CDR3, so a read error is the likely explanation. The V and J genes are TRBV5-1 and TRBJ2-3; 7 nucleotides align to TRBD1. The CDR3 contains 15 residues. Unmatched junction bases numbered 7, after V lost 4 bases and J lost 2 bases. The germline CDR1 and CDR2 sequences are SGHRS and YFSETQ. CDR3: CASSNRDSITDTQYL. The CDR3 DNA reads TGCGCCAGCAGCAACCGGGACAGCATCACAGATACGCAGTATCTT.

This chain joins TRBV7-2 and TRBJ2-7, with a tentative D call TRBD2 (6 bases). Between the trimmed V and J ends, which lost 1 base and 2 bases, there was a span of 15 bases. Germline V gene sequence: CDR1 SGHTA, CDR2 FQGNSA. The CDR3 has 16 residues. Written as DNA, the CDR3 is TGTGCCAGCAGCTTAGGTTTGGCAGGGACTGCCTACGAGCAGTACTTC. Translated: CASSLGLAGTAYEQYF. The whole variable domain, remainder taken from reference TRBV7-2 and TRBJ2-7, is GAGVSQSPSNKVTEKGKDVELRCDPISGHTALYWYRQSLGQGLEFLIYFQGNSAPDKSGLPSDRFSAERTGGSVSTLTIQRTQQEDSAVYLCASSLGLAGTAYEQYFGPGTRLTVT.

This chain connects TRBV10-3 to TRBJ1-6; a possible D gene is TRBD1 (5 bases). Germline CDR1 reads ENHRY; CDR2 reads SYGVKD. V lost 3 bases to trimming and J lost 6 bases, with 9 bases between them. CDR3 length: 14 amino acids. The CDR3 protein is CAISEQAPNSPLHF. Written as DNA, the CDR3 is TGTGCCATCAGTGAACAGGCTCCTAATTCACCCCTCCACTTT.

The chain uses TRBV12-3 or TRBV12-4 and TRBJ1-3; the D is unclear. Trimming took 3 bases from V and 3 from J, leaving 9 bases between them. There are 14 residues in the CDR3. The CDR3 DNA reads TGTGCCAGCAGTTTTTCGGGGTATGGAAACACCATATATTTT. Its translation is CASSFSGYGNTIYF.

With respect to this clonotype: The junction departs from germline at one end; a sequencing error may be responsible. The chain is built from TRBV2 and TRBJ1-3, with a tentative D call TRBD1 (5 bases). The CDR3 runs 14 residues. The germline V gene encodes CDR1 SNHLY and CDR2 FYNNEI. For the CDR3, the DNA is TGTGCCAGCAGTGATCCTGGGGCGGGAAACACCATATACTTT. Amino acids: CASSDPGAGNTIYF.

The CDR3 here is CSVVAGATSYEQYF. CDR3 coding DNA: TGCAGCGTGGTCGCGGGGGCCACCTCCTACGAGCAGTACTTC. The chain has TRBV29-1 and TRBJ2-7, with D perhaps TRBD2 (7 bases). Trimming took 6 bases from V and 0 from J, leaving 15 bases between them. Looked up from germline, CDR1 is SQVTM and CDR2 is ANQGSEA. The length of the CDR3 is 14 residues.

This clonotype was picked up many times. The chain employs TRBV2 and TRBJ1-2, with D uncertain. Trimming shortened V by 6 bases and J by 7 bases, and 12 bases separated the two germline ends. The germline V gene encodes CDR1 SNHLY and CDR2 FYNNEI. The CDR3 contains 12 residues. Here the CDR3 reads CASSVQTTGYTF. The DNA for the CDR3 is TGTGCCAGCAGCGTCCAGACGACTGGCTACACCTTC.

CDR3 loop: CAISESIAEGHTDTQYF. Here the CDR3 DNA reads TGTGCCATCAGTGAGTCGATTGCGGAGGGCCACACAGATACGCAGTATTTT. This chain links TRBV10-3 with TRBJ2-3, with TRBD2 as a possible D gene (6 bases). V shed 0 bases and J shed 2 bases, with 15 bases lying between them. Germline V gene lookup returns CDR1 ENHRY and CDR2 SYGVKD. The CDR3 has 17 residues.

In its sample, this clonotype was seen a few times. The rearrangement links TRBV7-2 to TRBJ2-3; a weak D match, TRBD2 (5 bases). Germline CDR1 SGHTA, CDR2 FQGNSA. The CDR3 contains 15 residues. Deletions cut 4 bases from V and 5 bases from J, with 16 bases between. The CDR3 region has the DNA TGTGCCAGCAGCTCAAGGGTGGGAGCGGTAGATACGCAGTATTTT. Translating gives CASSSRVGAVDTQYF.

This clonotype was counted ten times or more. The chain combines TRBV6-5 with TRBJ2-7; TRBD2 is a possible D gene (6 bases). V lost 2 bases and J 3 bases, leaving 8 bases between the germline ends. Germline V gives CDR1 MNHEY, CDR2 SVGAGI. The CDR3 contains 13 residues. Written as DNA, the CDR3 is TGTGCCAGCAGTTACCGTAGCGGCTACGAGCAGTACTTC. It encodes CASSYRSGYEQYF.